These 6 T cell receptor beta chains were all obtained from the same sample, sequenced in a study of response to subunit inactivated influenza vaccine. One entry per CDR3 protein results from TCRdb running MiXCR on the RT-PCR reads. The table lists 500,000 to 550,000 distinct CDR3 sequences, 6% to 9% of them singletons. This specimen was PBMCs from blood, taken less than 30 months after vaccination. These receptors were taken from a man aged 50 to 69 who received an inactivated influenza vaccine.

This clonotype was observed at least ten times. The chain employs TRBV2 and TRBJ2-5, with D perhaps matching TRBD1 or TRBD2 (5 bases each). This CDR3 is 14 amino acids long. V shed 4 bases and J shed 2 bases, with 11 bases lying between them. From germline, CDR1 is SNHLY and CDR2 FYNNEI. This chain's CDR3 is CASSGGTGQETQYF. The DNA of the CDR3 is TGTGCCAGCAGTGGAGGGACGGGACAAGAGACCCAGTACTTC.

This clonotype was found a few times. The chain uses TRBV3-1 and TRBJ2-1, with D possibly TRBD2 on 5 matching bases. Trimming removed 4 bases at V and 6 bases at J, with 19 bases between. Germline values: CDR1 LGHDT, CDR2 YNNKEL (reference sequence). The CDR3 loop spans 16 amino acids. This CDR3 is CASSLIGELFGNEQFF. CDR3 bases: TGTGCCAGCAGCCTCATCGGGGAATTATTCGGCAATGAGCAGTTCTTC.

This clonotype has more than one count but fewer than ten. The chain employs TRBV28 and TRBJ2-7; D call uncertain. Between the trimmed V and J ends, which lost 3 bases and 3 bases, there was a span of 9 bases. This CDR3 spans 13 amino acids. Germline assignment: CDR1 MDHEN and CDR2 SYDVKM. The CDR3: CASSLIGIYEQYF. The CDR3 nucleotides are TGTGCCAGCAGTTTGATAGGGATCTACGAGCAGTACTTC.

The J gene is TRBJ1-5, the V gene TRBV20-1; 9 bases line up with TRBD1. The CDR3 covers 14 residues. Germline V gene sequence: CDR1 DFQATT, CDR2 SNEGSKA (reference sequence). The V gene end was trimmed by 4 bases and the J gene end by 7 bases; junction bases not matched to a gene: 8. The CDR3, as DNA: TGCAGTGCTAATCCTGGGACAGGGACCCAGCCCCAGCATTTT. Its protein is CSANPGTGTQPQHF.

This clonotype was seen more than once but under ten times. The chain is built from TRBV4-3 and TRBJ2-3; tentatively, D is TRBD1 (5 bases). CDR3 size: 15 residues. The germline V gene has CDR1 LGHNA and CDR2 YSLEER. V was clipped by 4 bases and J by 0 bases, with 11 bases between them. Here the CDR3 reads CASSRGVGSTDTQYF. For the CDR3, the DNA is TGCGCCAGCAGCCGGGGCGTCGGTAGCACAGATACGCAGTATTTT.

V and J are TRBV7-2 and TRBJ2-3, with 7 bases matching TRBD1. In germline, CDR1 is SGHTA, CDR2 FQGNSA. Trimming took 4 bases from V and 2 from J; bases not matched to a gene: 9. The CDR3 is made up of 16 amino acids. CDR3 amino acids: CASSSRQGASTDTQYF. As DNA, the CDR3 is TGTGCCAGCAGCTCCCGACAGGGTGCGTCCACAGATACGCAGTATTTT.